This T cell receptor (beta chain) was captured in a study of regulatory T cells in long-lasting Graves disease. Regarding the study as a whole: Persistent Graves' patients showed reduced TCR diversity versus newly diagnosed patients. Persistent disease samples used TRBV28, TRBJ1-2 and TRBJ2-5 preferentially.

According to the study, TCR beta libraries were built with iRepertoire HTBI primers and CDR3-region Arm-PCR. TCRdb independently ran MiXCR on the multiplex PCR reads; one entry per CDR3 protein. This repertoire shows about 530,000 distinct CDR3 sequences, 15% to 20% found once; its top ten account for roughly 25%. The CDR3 consists of 14 residues. Germline V lookup: CDR1 KGHSH, CDR2 LQKENI. With 2 bases removed from V and 1 base from J, the gap between germline ends came to 6 bases. Stated time point: newly diagnosed GD, antithyroid drugs for less than 3 months. There was RNA extracted from PBMCs, and the TCR library was made from it. As to this clonotype: Its antigen is not identified.

A further study also used this sample, focusing on T cells in Graves' hyperthyroidism and ophthalmopathy. From that second work: Participants, patients aged 18 to 65, had newly diagnosed hyperthyroidism with a duration under 2 months.

The TCR originated in a woman aged 35 to 60 with Graves disease. V and J are TRBV18 and TRBJ1-3; D uncertain. This specimen consisted of peripheral blood mononuclear cells (PBMCs), obtained at new diagnosis, from a patient treated with antithyroid drugs. The CDR3: CASSPWGSGNTIYF. CDR3 nucleotides: TGTGCCAGCTCACCATGGGGATCTGGAAACACCATATATTTT.